These T cell receptor beta chains were read from a single sample in a study of vaccination and CD4 T cells after COVID-19. Their antigens are not known. Using its own MiXCR run on the PCR reads, TCRdb lists one record per CDR3 protein. The repertoire holds about 13,000 distinct CDR3 sequences, with about 50% as singletons. Material: CD4+ T cells from blood, cultured in vitro. These receptor sequences come from a human donor who had recovered from COVID-19. Each CDR3 is given with its conserved first and last residue. Fields, in order: CDR3 protein, V gene, clone size, J gene. The size entry is marked missing in some rows and otherwise reads once, few, many or a size class.

CDR3: CASSLGGGRGHGANVLTF
V: TRBV7-2
size: NA
J: TRBJ2-6

CDR3: CASSHAGGPPDSPLHF
V: TRBV2
size: NA
J: TRBJ1-6

CDR3: CASSIRGAFSSYEQYF
V: TRBV19
size: NA
J: TRBJ2-7

CDR3: CASSIAHGNQPQHF
V: TRBV19
size: NA
J: TRBJ1-5

CDR3: CASSLAGDRGGGYTF
V: TRBV5-4
size: once
J: TRBJ1-2

CDR3: CAWTRNSLISGNTIYF
V: TRBV30
size: NA
J: TRBJ1-3

CDR3: CASSSLTTALGRKLFF
V: TRBV27
size: few
J: TRBJ1-4

CDR3: CATGTSGNNEQFF
V: TRBV2
size: once
J: TRBJ2-1

CDR3: CASSDWTSRTDTQYF
V: TRBV6-4
size: NA
J: TRBJ2-3

CDR3: CSATTLGGHTEAFF
V: TRBV20-1
size: NA
J: TRBJ1-1

CDR3: CASSIGLGNQPQHF
V: TRBV19
size: NA
J: TRBJ1-5

CDR3: CASSLEGLLGGPYGYTF
V: TRBV5-1
size: NA
J: TRBJ1-2

CDR3: CASSPTGSYTDTQYF
V: TRBV7-2
size: NA
J: TRBJ2-3

CDR3: CASSLGDRNGEAFF
V: TRBV7-9
size: NA
J: TRBJ1-1

CDR3: CASSDSQGNGYTF
V: TRBV2
size: few
J: TRBJ1-2

CDR3: CASSPGGLRGAYTEAFF
V: TRBV10-1
size: NA
J: TRBJ1-1

CDR3: CATSTRTGGNSPLHF
V: TRBV15
size: few
J: TRBJ1-6

CDR3: CAWSPGRRRDTEAFF
V: TRBV30
size: few
J: TRBJ1-1